Listed below are T cell receptor beta chains from one sample, sequenced in a study of cytomegalovirus exposure and HLA in healthy donors. Here immunoSEQ multiplex PCR was the method, and the copy in TCRdb shows in-frame clones only, minus some. The profile shows about 200,000 clones, roughly 77% of them singletons. What was sequenced was PBMCs. These TCRs come from a male donor in good health and CMV-seropositive. Both conserved end residues are part of each CDR3. A D gene is named only where the DNA matches it firmly. Only part of the rows carry a size: once, few, many, or a class if the clone is expanded.

TRBV18,TRBJ1-4,NA,NA,TGTGCCAGCTCACCCAGATCAACTAATGAAAAACTGTTTTTT,CASSPRSTNEKLFF
TRBV28,TRBJ2-7,NA,NA,TGTGCCAGCAGCCTGGCCCTTCACGAGCAGTACTTC,CASSLALHEQYF
TRBV28,TRBJ1-2,NA,NA,TGTGCCAGCAGTTTAGGCAACTATGGCTACACCTTC,CASSLGNYGYTF
TRBV4-3,TRBJ2-7,NA,NA,TGCGCCAGCAGCCAAGATTCCGGGAGCGAGCAGTACTTC,CASSQDSGSEQYF
TRBV5-1,TRBJ2-7,TRBD1,NA,TGCGCCAGCAGCTCGGGGACAGGGACCGGGGTCGGCGAGCAGTACTTC,CASSSGTGTGVGEQYF
TRBV28,TRBJ2-7,NA,NA,TGTGCCAGCAGATCAGGGGGGGAGCAGTACTTC,CASRSGGEQYF
TRBV7-6,TRBJ1-1,NA,NA,TGTGCCAGCAGCCCTGGGCTGAACACTGAAGCTTTCTTT,CASSPGLNTEAFF
TRBV19,TRBJ2-5,TRBD1,NA,TGTGCCAGTAGCACCTGGACAGGGTCACAAGAGACCCAGTACTTC,CASSTWTGSQETQYF
TRBV20-1,TRBJ2-1,NA,NA,TGCAGTGCTTCGGGACTCAATGAGCAGTTCTTC,CSASGLNEQFF
TRBV7-2,TRBJ2-5,NA,once,TGTGCCAGCAGCTTTGGAGCGGAAGAGACCCAGTACTTC,CASSFGAEETQYF
TRBV28,TRBJ2-7,TRBD2,once,TGTGCCAGCAGTCAGGTCGGACTAGCGGACTCCTACGAGCAGTACTTC,CASSQVGLADSYEQYF
TRBV29-1,TRBJ2-3,NA,NA,TGCAGCGTTAACCCTTCGGGGACAGATACGCAGTATTTT,CSVNPSGTDTQYF
TRBV30,TRBJ1-3,NA,NA,TGTGCCTGGAGTGGACCGGACCGACTTGAATGGAGGGGAAACACCATATATTTT,CAWSGPDRLEWRGNTIYF
TRBV9,TRBJ1-1,NA,NA,TGTGCCAGCAGCGGGGGGGGAAACACTGAAGCTTTCTTT,CASSGGGNTEAFF
TRBV19,TRBJ1-4,TRBD1,NA,TGTGCCAGTAGTAGGTGGACAGGGAGGGCAATTAATGAAAAACTGTTTTTT,CASSRWTGRAINEKLFF
TRBV28,TRBJ2-3,TRBD2,NA,TGTGCCAGCAGTTTATATGCTAGCGGGAGTGGGGCAGATACGCAGTATTTT,CASSLYASGSGADTQYF
TRBV4-2,TRBJ2-1,TRBD2,NA,TGTGCCAGCAGCCAAGATGGGACTAGCGGGAGCGCGTCCTACAATGAGCAGTTCTTC,CASSQDGTSGSASYNEQFF
TRBV11-2,TRBJ2-7,NA,NA,TGTGCCAGCAGCTCACCCGGGGGTCGGTACGAGCAGTACTTC,CASSSPGGRYEQYF
TRBV2,TRBJ1-6,NA,NA,TGTGCCAGCAGTGAAGATCAGGGGCATTCACCCCTCCACTTT,CASSEDQGHSPLHF
TRBV7-2,TRBJ1-5,TRBD1,NA,TGTGCCAGCAGCTACGACAGGGGGATTAATCAGCCCCAGCATTTT,CASSYDRGINQPQHF
TRBV7-2,TRBJ1-4,NA,NA,TGTGCCAGCAGCCTTGACAGATGGGGTGAAAAACTGTTTTTT,CASSLDRWGEKLFF
TRBV27,TRBJ1-2,TRBD1,NA,TGTGCCAGCAGTACTAACAGGGGAAACTATGGCTACACCTTC,CASSTNRGNYGYTF
TRBV9,TRBJ1-1,NA,NA,TGTGCCAGCAGCGTAGGAGGGGAGGGAGTCACTGAAGCTTTCTTT,CASSVGGEGVTEAFF
TRBV7-6,TRBJ2-2,NA,NA,TGTGCCAGCAGCTTAACCCCCCCGGACAGCGCGAACACCGGGGAGCTGTTTTTT,CASSLTPPDSANTGELFF
TRBV6-5,TRBJ2-7,TRBD2,NA,TGTGCCAGCAGTTACTCGCTAGCGGGGGGGTCCTACGAGCAGTACTTC,CASSYSLAGGSYEQYF
TRBV5-1,TRBJ2-1,TRBD2,NA,TGCGCCAGCAGCTTGGCGGGGGGGAAATACAATGAGCAGTTCTTC,CASSLAGGKYNEQFF
TRBV4-3,TRBJ2-7,TRBD1,NA,TGCGCCAGCAGCCAAGGGCCCCCGACAGGGAACCACGAGCAGTACTTC,CASSQGPPTGNHEQYF
TRBV5-4,TRBJ2-7,NA,few,TGTGCCAGCAGATCAGGGTACTGGGACGAGCAGTACTTC,CASRSGYWDEQYF
TRBV11-2,TRBJ1-2,NA,NA,TGTGCCAGCAGCCACCCTAGGTATGGCTACACCTTC,CASSHPRYGYTF
TRBV4-3,TRBJ1-4,TRBD1,NA,TGCGCCAGCAGCCATGGGACAGGAGGTGCAACTAATGAAAAACTGTTTTTT,CASSHGTGGATNEKLFF
TRBV9,TRBJ1-2,NA,NA,TGTGCCAGCAGCGTCATACAGGGCCCCTACACCTTC,CASSVIQGPYTF
TRBV7-3,TRBJ1-1,NA,NA,TGTGCCAGCAGCTTAATTCCCGCAGGGGAGTCCCCTGAAGCTTTCTTT,CASSLIPAGESPEAFF
TRBV5-6,TRBJ1-1,TRBD1,NA,TGTGCCAGCAGCTACAGGGGGCCAACTGAAGCTTTCTTT,CASSYRGPTEAFF